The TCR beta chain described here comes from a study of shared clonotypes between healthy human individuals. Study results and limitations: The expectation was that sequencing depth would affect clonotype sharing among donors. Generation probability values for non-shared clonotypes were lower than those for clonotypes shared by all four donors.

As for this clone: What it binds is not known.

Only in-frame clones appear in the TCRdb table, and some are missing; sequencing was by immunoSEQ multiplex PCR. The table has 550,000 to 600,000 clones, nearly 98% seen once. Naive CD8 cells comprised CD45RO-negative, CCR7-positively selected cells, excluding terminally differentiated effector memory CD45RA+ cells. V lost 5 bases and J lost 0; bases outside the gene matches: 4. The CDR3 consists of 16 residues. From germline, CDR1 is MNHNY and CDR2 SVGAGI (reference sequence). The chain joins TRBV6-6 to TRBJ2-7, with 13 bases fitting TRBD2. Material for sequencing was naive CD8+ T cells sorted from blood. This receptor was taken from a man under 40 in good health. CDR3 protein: CASSPRTSGSSYEQYF. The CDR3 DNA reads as TGTGCCAGCAGTCCACGGACTAGCGGGAGCTCCTACGAGCAGTACTTC.